The 16 T cell receptor beta chains below come from one sample, sequenced in a study of cytomegalovirus exposure and HLA in healthy donors. In the PCR, 60 Vbeta and 13 Jbeta primers were used. Measured with immunoSEQ multiplex PCR; TCRdb has only the in-frame clones, and not every one. This sample has about 140,000 clones, with 80% found just once. The sample comprised PBMCs. Every receptor here comes from a man between 40 and 49 years old in good health and CMV-seronegative.

As regards this clone: A junction boundary mismatches the germline segment, possibly from a read error. This rearrangement joins TRBV7-7 to TRBJ2-1; 11 bases fit TRBD2. This CDR3 region has 19 residues. Germline V CDR1 and CDR2: SSHAT, FNYEAQ (reference sequence). CDR3 sequence (DNA): TGTGCTAGCAGCTTGAGAATAGCGGGGGGGCTCCCCCTCTACAATGAGCAGTTCTTC. Translation: CASSLRIAGGLPLYNEQFF. Looking up the rest from reference TRBV7-7 and TRBJ2-1 gives the full variable domain: GAGVSQSPRYKVTKRGQDVTLRCDPISSHATLYWYQQALGQGPEFLTYFNYEAQPDKSGLPSDRFSAERPEGSISTLTIQRTEQRDSAMYRCASSLRIAGGLPLYNEQFFGPGTRLTVL.

In regard to this clone: Other DNA sequences from this sample encode an identical CDR3 as well. The chain links TRBV5-5 to TRBJ1-1; D remains unclear. The CDR3 extends over 14 amino acids. From germline, CDR1 is SGHKS and CDR2 YYEKEE (reference sequence). V gave up 1 base and J gave up 8 bases, with 15 bases separating them. The CDR3 DNA reads TGTGCCAGCAGCTTGTCATACAGTGCCACCGAAGCTTTCTTT. Translated: CASSLSYSATEAFF.

The rearrangement joins TRBV5-4 to TRBJ2-3; TRBD2 aligns across 8 bases. Trimming removed 4 bases from V and 13 bases from J; junction bases left unmatched: 5. Germline V gene lookup returns CDR1 SGHNT and CDR2 YYREEE (reference sequence). This CDR3 spans 11 amino acids. The CDR3 loop is CASSGRGAEYF. CDR3 bases: TGTGCCAGCAGCGGGCGGGGGGCAGAGTATTTT.

J is TRBJ1-1 and V is TRBV5-4, with D uncertain. CDR1 and CDR2 from the germline V gene are SGHNT and YYREEE (reference sequence). There are 15 residues in the CDR3. The germline V and J ends were trimmed by 5 bases and 1 base, with 15 bases remaining between them. The CDR3 nucleotides are TGTGCCAGCAGACGTCGCGGTGTCGGGAACACTGAAGCTTTCTTT. This encodes CASRRRGVGNTEAFF. The full variable domain, completed using reference TRBV5-4 and TRBJ1-1, is ETGVTQSPTHLIKTRGQQVTLRCSSQSGHNTVSWYQQALGQGPQFIFQYYREEENGRGNFPPRFSGLQFPNYSSELNVNALELDDSALYLCASRRRGVGNTEAFFGQGTRLTVV.

This chain links TRBV2 with TRBJ2-5; D gene ambiguous. Near its end, the DNA agrees better with TRBJ2-7, so the J call may be wrong. The germline V gene encodes CDR1 SNHLY and CDR2 FYNNEI. The CDR3 has 11 amino acids. The DNA of the CDR3 is TGTGCCAGCAACGGGTTTTACGAGCAGTACTTC. Protein product: CASNGFYEQYF.

The CDR3 nucleotides are TGTGCCAGCAGTTCGCCCGGGGGTGGCTATGGCTACACCTTC. Translated: CASSSPGGGYGYTF. The J gene is TRBJ1-2, the V gene TRBV27, with TRBD1 as a possible D gene (5 bases). This CDR3 is 14 amino acids long. The germline CDR1 and CDR2 sequences are MNHEY and SMNVEV (reference sequence). The ends were cut back, 4 bases at V and 4 bases at J, with 13 bases in the middle.

The V and J genes are TRBV7-2 and TRBJ2-1; 11 bases fit TRBD1. CDR3 length: 15 residues. V gave up 5 bases and J gave up 7 bases; unmatched junction bases: 7. Germline V CDR1 and CDR2: SGHTA, FQGNSA. Written as DNA, the CDR3 is TGTGCCAGCAGCCATGGGGACAGGGGGAAGAATGAGCAGTTCTTC. Amino acid sequence: CASSHGDRGKNEQFF. The complete variable domain, with remaining parts taken from reference TRBV7-2 and TRBJ2-1, reads GAGVSQSPSNKVTEKGKDVELRCDPISGHTALYWYRQSLGQGLEFLIYFQGNSAPDKSGLPSDRFSAERTGGSVSTLTIQRTQQEDSAVYLCASSHGDRGKNEQFFGPGTRLTVL.

The sample holds a few counts of this clone. J is TRBJ2-7 and V is TRBV18; the D is unclear. The germline V gene encodes CDR1 KGHSH and CDR2 LQKENI. V lost 4 bases and J lost 7, with 14 bases in between. This CDR3 contains 13 residues. CDR3 coding DNA: TGTGCCAGCTCACGCGACCTACGAGGTGAGCAGTACTTC. Translating it yields CASSRDLRGEQYF. Full variable domain (outside the CDR3, taken from reference TRBV18 and TRBJ2-7): NAGVMQNPRHLVRRRGQEARLRCSPMKGHSHVYWYRQLPEEGLKFMVYLQKENIIDESGMPKERFSAEFPKEGPSILRIQQVVRGDSAAYFCASSRDLRGEQYFGPGTRLTVT.

This chain links TRBV5-3 with TRBJ2-7; D remains unclear. TRBV5-3 is recorded as an ORF, its role being uncertain. CDR3 length: 14 residues. V gave up 2 bases and J gave up 0 bases, with 9 bases separating them. The CDR3 here is CARSFLTCSYEQYF. For the CDR3, the DNA is TGTGCCAGAAGCTTCCTCACATGCTCCTACGAGCAGTACTTC.

V is TRBV5-4 and J is TRBJ2-7; maybe TRBD2 (7 bases). The V gene's germline CDR1 is SGHNT and CDR2 YYREEE (reference sequence). CDR3 length: 15 amino acids. Between the trimmed V and J ends, which lost 1 base and 2 bases, there was a span of 13 bases. The CDR3 coding sequence is TGTGCCAGCAGCTTGAGTGCGGGGGCCCCCTACGAGCAGTACTTC. Translating it yields CASSLSAGAPYEQYF.

This clone has just a few counts. The rearrangement joins TRBV5-1 to TRBJ1-3; D ambiguous. Germline V gives CDR1 SGHRS, CDR2 YFSETQ. The CDR3 spans 15 residues. V shed 0 bases and J shed 0 bases, with 7 bases lying between them. The chain's CDR3 is CASSLARGSGNTIYF. The CDR3 DNA follows: TGCGCCAGCAGCTTGGCGCGGGGCTCTGGAAACACCATATATTTT.

Regarding this clone: At one boundary the junction diverges from the germline segment, which might be a read error. J is TRBJ1-1 and V is TRBV7-9; perhaps TRBD1 as D (5 bases). Germline values: CDR1 SEHNR, CDR2 FQNEAQ (reference sequence). This CDR3 spans 16 amino acids. This CDR3 is CPSSRQAGHKNTEAFF. Written as DNA, the CDR3 is TGTCCCAGCAGCCGACAAGCCGGACACAAGAACACTGAAGCTTTCTTT.

The gene calls are TRBV7-8 and TRBJ1-4; D ambiguous. CDR3 length equals 18 residues. Per germline, CDR1 SGHVS and CDR2 FQNEAQ. V was shortened by 2 bases and J by 5 bases, with 21 bases between the two germline ends. The CDR3 protein is CASSLTNRVGAGNEKLFF. The CDR3 region has the DNA TGTGCCAGCAGCTTAACTAATCGCGTAGGAGCCGGGAATGAAAAACTGTTTTTT.

The genes are TRBV19 and TRBJ2-1, with 9 bases matching TRBD2. The junction had 7 bases not matched to a gene; V was cut back by 3 bases and J by 10 bases. The CDR3 consists of 14 residues. CDR1 and CDR2 from the germline V gene are LNHDA and SQIVND (reference sequence). CDR3 coding DNA: TGTGCCAGTAGTATTTTCCTAGCGGGACAAGAGCAGTTCTTC. The encoded protein is CASSIFLAGQEQFF.

This chain uses TRBV7-9 with TRBJ2-1, with a possible D match to TRBD2 (6 bases). CDR1 SEHNR and CDR2 FQNEAQ come from the germline V gene (reference sequence). The CDR3 length is 15 residues. The V end was cut by 4 bases, the J end by 3 bases, with 13 bases between. The CDR3 spells CASSSGVADYNEQFF. The CDR3 bases are TGTGCCAGCAGCTCGGGGGTAGCGGACTACAATGAGCAGTTCTTC.

This chain links TRBV18 with TRBJ1-5, with D perhaps TRBD1 (6 bases). Germline CDR1 KGHSH, CDR2 LQKENI. V lost 6 bases and J 6 bases, leaving 18 bases between the germline ends. The CDR3 covers 15 residues. The CDR3 loop reads CASSTGRGPVQPQHF. The DNA of the CDR3 is TGTGCCAGCTCGACCGGGCGGGGGCCGGTTCAGCCCCAGCATTTT.